This is a list of T cell receptor beta chains from one sample in a study of T cell changes during pregnancy in multiple sclerosis. Assay used: immunoSEQ multiplex PCR; TCRdb lists only in-frame clones, some missing. The sample lists 45,000 to 55,000 clones, 85% to 95% occurring once. Material: peripheral blood, obtained after pregnancy. These receptors were obtained from a female donor with multiple sclerosis, enrolled in a pregnancy study. Both conserved end residues are part of each CDR3. Fields, in order: clone size, J gene, D gene, V gene, CDR3 DNA, CDR3 protein. D genes are given only for firm matches. Some rows have no size entry. The others give once, few or many, or a class for an expanded clone.

size: .; J: TRBJ1-2; D: TRBD1; V: TRBV29-1; DNA: TGCAGCATAAGACAGGGGGTATCCGCTGGCTACACCTTC; CDR3: CSIRQGVSAGYTF
size: .; J: TRBJ2-7; D: TRBD2; V: TRBV7-6; DNA: TGTGCCAGCAGCCCCCCCGGTTGGCGGGGGGGATACGAGCAGTACTTC; CDR3: CASSPPGWRGGYEQYF
size: .; J: TRBJ2-1; D: TRBD2; V: TRBV29-1; DNA: TGCAGCATCGAGCGGGGTTACAATGAGCAGTTCTTC; CDR3: CSIERGYNEQFF
size: .; J: TRBJ2-7; D: .; V: TRBV7-2; DNA: TGTGCCAGTTACAGGGTGTCCTACGAGCAGTACTTC; CDR3: CASYRVSYEQYF
size: .; J: TRBJ2-7; D: .; V: TRBV6-5; DNA: TGTGCCAGCAGTTCCCCGGCGGGACAGAGCTACGAGCAGTACTTC; CDR3: CASSSPAGQSYEQYF
size: .; J: TRBJ2-3; D: TRBD2; V: TRBV2; DNA: TGTGCCACCCCCAGAAGCGGGGTCACAGATACGCAGTATTTT; CDR3: CATPRSGVTDTQYF
size: .; J: TRBJ2-7; D: TRBD1; V: TRBV5-1; DNA: TGCGCCAGCAGATTATCCGGACAGGCTTACGAGCAGTACTTC; CDR3: CASRLSGQAYEQYF
size: .; J: TRBJ2-1; D: TRBD2; V: TRBV7-2; DNA: TGTGCCAGCAGCTTAGGGCCTAGCGGGGGCCACGTGCAGGAGCAGTTCTTC; CDR3: CASSLGPSGGHVQEQFF
size: .; J: TRBJ2-2; D: .; V: TRBV6-4; DNA: TGTGCCAGCAGTGTTGGGGGGAGACCCGGGGAGCTGTTTTTT; CDR3: CASSVGGRPGELFF
size: .; J: TRBJ2-5; D: TRBD2; V: TRBV4-3; DNA: TGCGCCAGCAGCCATGGACTAGAGGCAGAGACCCAGTACTTC; CDR3: CASSHGLEAETQYF
size: .; J: TRBJ2-5; D: TRBD2; V: TRBV6-1; DNA: TGTGCCAGCAGTGAGGCGGGGGGACGAGAAGAGACCCAGTACTTC; CDR3: CASSEAGGREETQYF
size: few; J: TRBJ2-3; D: .; V: TRBV10-3; DNA: TGTGCCATCAGTGTAGAAGAGGAGGGAGATACGCAGTATTTT; CDR3: CAISVEEEGDTQYF
size: .; J: TRBJ1-1; D: .; V: TRBV7-8; DNA: TGTGCCAGCAGCTTAGTTGGAGGGAACACTGAAGCTTTCTTT; CDR3: CASSLVGGNTEAFF
size: .; J: TRBJ2-5; D: .; V: TRBV4-2; DNA: TGTGCCAGCAGCCAAGAAAACTACGGGACCCAGTACTTC; CDR3: CASSQENYGTQYF